Listed below are T cell receptor beta chains from one sample, sequenced in a study of identical twins. One entry per CDR3 protein results from TCRdb running MiXCR on the 5' RACE reads. The table shows some 460,000 distinct CDR3 sequences, with 14% occurring only once. The same data also went into a second study, on yellow fever vaccine responses in identical twins.

The source material was CD4+ T cells sorted from blood. The receptors shown here come from a woman younger than 30 in good health. The CDR3 runs from the conserved cysteine through the conserved F or W. The order of the fields is D gene, clone size, V gene, J gene, CDR3 DNA, CDR3 protein. A D gene is named only where the DNA matches it firmly. Clone size, where shown, is once, few, many, or a class for clones that have expanded.

.	.	TRBV28	TRBJ2-7	TGTGCCAGCAGTTTACCGCCCATGCAGGCAGGGCGGAGGGGCGAGCAGTACTTC	CASSLPPMQAGRRGEQYF
TRBD1	.	TRBV7-9	TRBJ2-7	TGTGCCAGCAACGCCCAGGGGGCCTACGAGCAGTACTTC	CASNAQGAYEQYF
.	few	TRBV5-6	TRBJ2-7	TGTGCCAGCAGCTTGGCACGGCAGGAGACCTACGAGCAGTACTTC	CASSLARQETYEQYF
TRBD2	few	TRBV12-3/TRBV12-4	TRBJ2-7	TGTGCCAGCAGTTTTTCGAGCGGGACCTCCTACGAGCAGTACTTC	CASSFSSGTSYEQYF
.	many	TRBV24-1	TRBJ2-5	TGTGCCACCAGTGACACACGGACGGCCCAAGAGACCCAGTACTTC	CATSDTRTAQETQYF
TRBD1	few	TRBV28	TRBJ2-7	TGTGCCAGCACCAAACAGGGGCGCAAAGCCTACGAGCAGTACTTC	CASTKQGRKAYEQYF
.	.	TRBV12-3/TRBV12-4	TRBJ2-2	TGTGCCAGCAGTGGGGACCTCACCGGGGAGCTGTTTTTT	CASSGDLTGELFF
TRBD2	.	TRBV6-1	TRBJ2-1	TGTGCCAGCAGTCTCGTCAGACTAGCCATCAACGATGAGCAGTTCTTC	CASSLVRLAINDEQFF
.	.	TRBV21-1	TRBJ2-1	TGTGCCAGCAGCAAATGGGGGGGCACCTACAATGAGCAGTTCTTC	CASSKWGGTYNEQFF
TRBD1	few	TRBV28	TRBJ1-2	TGTGCCAGCAGTTTAAGGGACAGGCCCTTTAACTATGGCTACACCTTC	CASSLRDRPFNYGYTF
.	many	TRBV27	TRBJ2-3	TGTGCCAGCAGTCGATTCACAGATACGCAGTATTTT	CASSRFTDTQYF
TRBD1	.	TRBV12-3/TRBV12-4	TRBJ2-1	TGTGCCAGCAGAAGAAAGCCCGACAGGGAGCAGCAGTTCTTC	CASRRKPDREQQFF
TRBD1	few	TRBV12-3/TRBV12-4	TRBJ1-6	TGTGCCAGCAGTAGGACAGGGTATTCACCCCTCCACTTT	CASSRTGYSPLHF
TRBD1	.	TRBV20-1	TRBJ2-3	TGCAGTGCTAGAGACAGGGGGCATAGCGATACGCAGTATTTT	CSARDRGHSDTQYF
.	.	TRBV7-8	TRBJ2-7	TGTGCCAGCAGCTTAGCGCGAGGGGGAGCTTACGAGCAGTACTTC	CASSLARGGAYEQYF
TRBD2	few	TRBV12-3/TRBV12-4	TRBJ2-7	TGTGCCAGCAGTTTCGGCGGGGGTAGCGGCTCCTACGAGCAGTACTTC	CASSFGGGSGSYEQYF
TRBD2	few	TRBV15	TRBJ2-5	TGTGCCACCAGCAGAGGGGGAGGGGCGAGTGAGACCCAGTACTTC	CATSRGGGASETQYF
TRBD2	many	TRBV4-1	TRBJ2-2	TGCGCCAGCAGCCAACCGGGACTAGCGGTCGGGGAGCTGTTTTTT	CASSQPGLAVGELFF
TRBD2	few	TRBV28	TRBJ2-2	TGTGCCAGCAGTGCAGAAACTAGCGACTACTACACCGGGGAGCTGTTTTTT	CASSAETSDYYTGELFF
.	once	TRBV7-2	TRBJ2-7	TGTGCCAGCAGCCCCCGGGGTGGCCCTCTCGAGCAGTACTTC	CASSPRGGPLEQYF
TRBD2	few	TRBV20-1	TRBJ2-7	TGCAGTCATCTAGCGGGGGGTACCTACGAGCAGTACTTC	CSHLAGGTYEQYF
TRBD2	few	TRBV7-2	TRBJ2-2	TGTGCCAGCAGTAAAGCGGGGTTTGGGGAGCTGTTTTTT	CASSKAGFGELFF
.	many	TRBV29-1	TRBJ2-7	TGCAGCGCTCTCAGAACTTCCTACGAGCAGTACTTC	CSALRTSYEQYF
.	many	TRBV29-1	TRBJ2-5	TGCAGCGTTGAGGCTCGGGGAGAGACCCAGTACTTC	CSVEARGETQYF
.	few	TRBV6-5	TRBJ2-1	TGTGCCAGCAGTTCCTACATGTACAATGAGCAGTTCTTC	CASSSYMYNEQFF
.	many	TRBV29-1	TRBJ2-1	TGCAGCGGCGGACAGAGCTCCTACAATGAGCAGTTCTTC	CSGGQSSYNEQFF
.	few	TRBV7-9	TRBJ1-1	TGTGCCAGCAGCCTAACGGTTTCGGGGCGGGACACTGAAGCTTTCTTT	CASSLTVSGRDTEAFF
.	.	TRBV24-1	TRBJ2-7	TGTGCCACCAGTGATTCTCCCAACTACGAGCAGTACTTC	CATSDSPNYEQYF
.	.	TRBV20-1	TRBJ1-4	TGCAGTGCTAGTTTGGCAACTAATGAAAAACTGTTTTTT	CSASLATNEKLFF
.	.	TRBV7-7	TRBJ2-2	TGTGCTAGCAGCTTTCGTTCGGGGCCCGCGAACACCGGGGAGCTGTTTTTT	CASSFRSGPANTGELFF
.	few	TRBV5-1	TRBJ2-5	TGCGCCAGCAGCTTACTCGGATCAGGGGCAGAGACCCAGTACTTC	CASSLLGSGAETQYF
.	many	TRBV29-1	TRBJ2-5	TGCAGCGCTCTGCCTGGGTCACAAGAGACCCAGTACTTC	CSALPGSQETQYF
TRBD1	few	TRBV7-9	TRBJ2-7	TGTGCCAGCAGTTCGGACAGGGGTGCGAGCGAGCAGTACTTC	CASSSDRGASEQYF
TRBD1	.	TRBV5-4	TRBJ2-1	TGTGCCAGCAGCTTGGCCGTACAGGGGGCGAATGAGCAGTTCTTC	CASSLAVQGANEQFF
TRBD2	few	TRBV5-1	TRBJ2-2	TGCGCCAGCAGCGCTACCCTACTAGCGGGAGGCCTAGCGAACACCGGGGAGCTGTTTTTT	CASSATLLAGGLANTGELFF
.	many	TRBV12-3/TRBV12-4	TRBJ2-1	TGTGCCAGCACCCCCCTGGGGGGCCTTCTCTCCTACAATGAGCAGTTCTTC	CASTPLGGLLSYNEQFF
.	many	TRBV24-1	TRBJ2-2	TGTGCCACCGCGGACCCTGGACGGAACACCGGGGAGCTGTTTTTT	CATADPGRNTGELFF
TRBD2	many	TRBV10-3	TRBJ2-1	TGTGCCCCGGCGACGGAACCTCGCACTCGGGGGGCCTACAATGAGCAGTTCTTC	CAPATEPRTRGAYNEQFF
TRBD1	.	TRBV28	TRBJ2-5	TGTGCCAGCACTAAAGACAGGGTGTACGAGACCCAGTACTTC	CASTKDRVYETQYF
.	few	TRBV3-1	TRBJ2-3	TGTGCCAGCAGCCTCAGACGGGGGGCCACAGATACGCAGTATTTT	CASSLRRGATDTQYF
.	.	TRBV28	TRBJ2-5	TGTGCCAGCAGCTTATGGCAGGGTACCCAGTACTTC	CASSLWQGTQYF
TRBD1	.	TRBV20-1	TRBJ2-5	TGCAGTGCTCAGGACAGGGGAGAGACCCAGTACTTC	CSAQDRGETQYF
TRBD2	.	TRBV5-1	TRBJ2-3	TGCGCCAGCAGCTCGGGACTAGCGGGAGCCCTTACCACAGATACGCAGTATTTT	CASSSGLAGALTTDTQYF
TRBD2	.	TRBV7-9	TRBJ2-5	TGTGCCAGCAGCTATAAGCGGGAAGTTGAGACCCAGTACTTC	CASSYKREVETQYF
TRBD2	few	TRBV4-2	TRBJ2-5	TGTGCCAGCAGCCAAGATCTTGTTAGCGGGGGAAGGTACTTC	CASSQDLVSGGRYF
TRBD1	.	TRBV20-1	TRBJ2-4	TGCAGTGCTGGGACAGAAAACATTCAGTACTTC	CSAGTENIQYF